The 26 T cell receptor beta chains listed next were all sequenced from one sample in a study of cytomegalovirus exposure and HLA in healthy donors (dated by TCRdb to 2017 to 2019). Receptors were amplified or captured by the immunoSEQ multiplex PCR assay. Here the immuneACCESS table is served through TCRdb, limited to in-frame sequences with V and J called. Missing clones are a known gap in these copies; in checked studies unresolved V genes cover under half, and the rest lacks a known reason. This sample holds under 300,000 clones; approximately 86% were observed only once. The ten largest clones take up around 1.2% of the sample. The source material was PBMCs. These receptors were collected from a woman aged 30 to 39 in good health and CMV-seropositive.

The chain uses TRBV5-1 and TRBJ1-3, with 10 bases identical to TRBD1. The V and J ends lost 4 bases and 8 bases, in that order; junction bases with no gene match: 3. The CDR3 has 13 amino acids. Germline values: CDR1 SGHRS, CDR2 YFSETQ. CDR3 in amino acids: CASSPTGGDTIYF. The CDR3, as DNA: TGCGCCAGCAGCCCGACAGGGGGCGACACCATATATTTT.

J is TRBJ2-1 and V is TRBV27; weak D call: TRBD2 (6 bases). CDR3 length: 14 residues. The V and J ends lost 5 bases and 10 bases respectively, with 18 bases between them. Per the germline V gene, CDR1 is MNHEY and CDR2 is SMNVEV (reference sequence). The CDR3 coding sequence is TGTGCCAGCAGTATCGGAGGGCCCACCAGAGAGCAGTTCTTC. Translating it yields CASSIGGPTREQFF.

This clone came up a few times. The V and J genes are TRBV27 and TRBJ1-2, with 7 positions matching TRBD1. V lost 3 bases and J lost 6; bases outside the gene matches: 4. Germline loops: CDR1 MNHEY, CDR2 SMNVEV (reference sequence). This CDR3 has 13 amino acids. CDR3 protein: CASSFGQEHGYTF. CDR3 bases: TGTGCCAGCAGTTTTGGACAGGAGCATGGCTACACCTTC.

This chain connects TRBV4-1 to TRBJ1-3; D remains unclear. The CDR3 extends over 17 amino acids. Germline V gives CDR1 MGHRA, CDR2 YSYEKL. V lost 0 bases and J lost 1, with 13 bases in between. As DNA, the CDR3 is TGCGCCAGCAGCCAAGATCCACGGACTAGGTCTGGAAACACCATATATTTT. Protein product: CASSQDPRTRSGNTIYF.

In this sample, this clone turned up once. This chain joins TRBV20-1 and TRBJ2-1, with D perhaps TRBD1 (5 bases). With 5 bases removed from V and 4 bases from J, the gap between germline ends came to 6 bases. Germline CDR1 reads DFQATT; CDR2 reads SNEGSKA (reference sequence). CDR3 length: 11 amino acids. The CDR3 reads CSARQYNEQFF. CDR3 nucleotides: TGCAGTGCTCGACAGTACAATGAGCAGTTCTTC.

This clone was observed a few times. The chain combines TRBV30 with TRBJ1-1, with TRBD1 identical over 7 bases. This CDR3 spans 15 amino acids. Germline loops: CDR1 GTSNPN, CDR2 SVGIG (reference sequence). V shed 0 bases, J shed 0 bases, and the junction held 4 bases outside the gene matches. CDR3 DNA: TGTGCCTGGAGTGTAAAGGGACAGATGAACACTGAAGCTTTCTTT. Residues: CAWSVKGQMNTEAFF.

The chain links TRBV7-9 to TRBJ2-3, with 13 positions matching TRBD2. The CDR3 sequence is 15 residues long. Germline loops: CDR1 SEHNR, CDR2 FQNEAQ (reference sequence). With 5 bases clipped from V and 6 bases from J, the junction kept 5 bases outside the gene matches. This CDR3 reads CASSRTSGSRDTQYF. For the CDR3, the DNA is TGTGCCAGCAGCCGGACTAGCGGGAGTCGGGATACGCAGTATTTT.

This chain connects TRBV7-8 to TRBJ1-4; weak D call: TRBD1 (6 bases). Between the trimmed V and J ends, which lost 3 bases and 7 bases, there was a span of 12 bases. Germline V gene sequence: CDR1 SGHVS, CDR2 FQNEAQ. The CDR3 is made up of 14 amino acids. DNA of the CDR3: TGTGCCAGCAGCTTTGGGGGGGCTCCTGAAAAACTGTTTTTT. It codes for CASSFGGAPEKLFF.

The chain employs TRBV7-8 and TRBJ1-1, with D possibly TRBD1 on 6 matching bases. CDR1 and CDR2 (germline): SGHVS, FQNEAQ. The V end was cut by 6 bases, the J end by 2 bases, with 13 bases between. The CDR3 extends over 14 amino acids. In nucleotides, the CDR3 is TGTGCCAGCAGTCTCGGGGGGCGTAACACTGAAGCTTTCTTT. The encoded protein is CASSLGGRNTEAFF. Supplemented by reference TRBV7-8 and TRBJ1-1, the full variable domain reads GAGVSQSPRYKVAKRGQDVALRCDPISGHVSLFWYQQALGQGPEFLTYFQNEAQLDKSGLPSDRFFAERPEGSVSTLKIQRTQQEDSAVYLCASSLGGRNTEAFFGQGTRLTVV.

The chain has TRBV9 and TRBJ2-7; a weak D match, TRBD1 (6 bases). The CDR3 consists of 16 residues. Germline V lookup: CDR1 SGDLS, CDR2 YYNGEE. The V end lost 4 bases, the J end lost 9 bases, and 26 bases lay between the germline ends. As DNA, the CDR3 is TGTGCCAGCAGCCCCTACGTGAAGGGGGATTTCGCGGGGCAGTACTTC. Amino acids: CASSPYVKGDFAGQYF.

The chain is built from TRBV27 and TRBJ2-7; 10 nucleotides line up with TRBD1. V shed 6 bases and J 1 base; nucleotides not matched to a gene: 3. Per germline, CDR1 MNHEY and CDR2 SMNVEV (reference sequence). CDR3 size: 14 residues. CDR3: CASSWDRGSYEQYF. DNA for the CDR3: TGTGCCAGCAGCTGGGACAGGGGTTCCTACGAGCAGTACTTC.

V and J are TRBV5-1 and TRBJ2-7; a weak D match, TRBD2 (6 bases). CDR3 size: 15 residues. CDR1 and CDR2 from the germline V gene are SGHRS and YFSETQ. The ends were cut back, 5 bases at V and 1 base at J, with 16 bases in the middle. The CDR3 spells CASSQEVAGSYEQYF. The CDR3 nucleotides read TGCGCCAGCAGTCAAGAGGTTGCGGGGTCCTACGAGCAGTACTTC.

V and J are TRBV19 and TRBJ2-1; 8 nucleotides line up with TRBD2. There are 17 residues in the CDR3. Germline values: CDR1 LNHDA, CDR2 SQIVND (reference sequence). V lost 3 bases to trimming and J lost 5 bases; unmatched junction nucleotides: 12. CDR3 bases: TGTGCCAGTAGTATTCTGCGAACTAGCGGAACCCACAATGAGCAGTTCTTC. Amino acids: CASSILRTSGTHNEQFF.

V and J are TRBV7-2 and TRBJ2-1; TRBD2 aligns across 9 bases. The CDR3 contains 14 residues. Losses at the gene ends were 1 base for V and 10 bases for J; bases not matched to a gene: 5. Per the germline V gene, CDR1 is SGHTA and CDR2 is FQGNSA. The CDR3 loop reads CASSLEGLAGEQFF. Written as DNA, the CDR3 is TGTGCCAGCAGCTTAGAGGGGCTAGCGGGAGAGCAGTTCTTC.

This chain links TRBV27 with TRBJ1-1; 7 bases align to TRBD1. This CDR3 region has 14 residues. With V trimmed by 6 bases and J by 0 bases, 4 bases remained unmatched. Germline V gene lookup returns CDR1 MNHEY and CDR2 SMNVEV (reference sequence). CDR3 nucleotide sequence: TGTGCCAGCAGCGAGACAGGGCTGAACACTGAAGCTTTCTTT. It is translated as CASSETGLNTEAFF.

The rearrangement links TRBV25-1 to TRBJ1-3, with D tentatively TRBD1 (5 bases). V dropped 2 bases and J dropped 7 bases, with 15 bases sitting between them. The germline V gene encodes CDR1 MGHDK and CDR2 SYGVNS. The CDR3 covers 15 residues. The CDR3 sequence is CASSEGGAGRNTIYF. The CDR3, as DNA: TGTGCCAGCAGTGAAGGAGGGGCAGGGAGGAACACCATATATTTT.

The V and J genes are TRBV5-1 and TRBJ2-1; 9 bases map to TRBD1. CDR1 is SGHRS, CDR2 YFSETQ, per germline. The length of the CDR3 is 20 residues. V lost 3 bases, J lost 9 bases, and 25 bases stayed unmatched. The CDR3 region is CASSSNLTPNRDRVEVEQFF. CDR3 nucleotide sequence: TGCGCCAGCAGCTCCAATCTAACGCCAAACCGGGACAGGGTCGAAGTTGAGCAGTTCTTC.

V and J are TRBV4-1 and TRBJ2-1; 8 bases fit TRBD2. The ends lost 1 base at V and 2 bases at J; junction bases unmatched: 4. CDR3 length: 16 residues. Germline V gives CDR1 MGHRA, CDR2 YSYEKL. CDR3 sequence reads: CASSQVLAGTYNEQFF. CDR3 DNA: TGCGCCAGCAGCCAAGTCCTAGCGGGTACCTACAATGAGCAGTTCTTC.

The rearrangement joins TRBV30 to TRBJ2-3; perhaps TRBD1 as D (5 bases). With 3 bases removed from V and 3 bases from J, the gap between germline ends came to 13 bases. The germline gives CDR1 GTSNPN, CDR2 SVGIG (reference sequence). This CDR3 region has 14 residues. The CDR3 loop reads CAWSSKGSTDTQYF. The CDR3 region has the DNA TGTGCCTGGAGCTCCAAGGGGTCGACAGATACGCAGTATTTT.

Only a few counts were recorded for this clone. V is TRBV18 and J is TRBJ2-7, with D perhaps TRBD2 (5 bases). The CDR3 spans 12 residues. V lost 6 bases and J 5 bases, leaving 11 bases between the germline ends. CDR1 and CDR2 (germline): KGHSH, LQKENI. The CDR3 bases are TGTGCCAGCTCGCGGGCAGGCAACGAGCAGTACTTC. Its translation: CASSRAGNEQYF.

V and J are TRBV5-6 and TRBJ2-5, with TRBD2 matching over 8 bases. The CDR3 contains 14 residues. The J segment lost 4 bases and the V segment lost 2 bases, leaving 4 bases of the junction unmatched. In germline, CDR1 is SGHDT, CDR2 YYEEEE. CDR3 coding DNA: TGTGCCAGCAGCTTAAGCGGGAGCCCAGAGACCCAGTACTTC. Translating gives CASSLSGSPETQYF.

The chain links TRBV5-5 to TRBJ1-2; TRBD1 matches 8 bases. Germline V lookup: CDR1 SGHKS, CDR2 YYEKEE (reference sequence). The CDR3 contains 16 residues. V was clipped by 2 bases and J by 13 bases; unmatched bases: 19. The CDR3 sequence: CASSFDAGGQVNVGTF. DNA for the CDR3: TGTGCCAGCAGCTTCGATGCAGGGGGACAGGTTAATGTTGGCACCTTC.

This sequence joins TRBV27 and TRBJ1-1; 7 bases align to TRBD1. V trimming: 1 base; J trimming: 4 bases; junction bases outside the gene matches: 6. This CDR3 has 15 residues. The germline CDR1 and CDR2 sequences are MNHEY and SMNVEV (reference sequence). This CDR3 is CASSLLQGRGTEAFF. The DNA of the CDR3 is TGTGCCAGCAGTTTATTACAGGGGAGAGGCACTGAAGCTTTCTTT.

This rearrangement joins TRBV6-5 to TRBJ1-1; D ambiguous. Germline CDR1 MNHEY, CDR2 SVGAGI. The CDR3 contains 13 residues. Trimming cost V 8 bases and J 1 base, with 11 bases left between them. The CDR3 loop is CASGRQTNTEAFF. The CDR3, as DNA: TGTGCCAGCGGGCGCCAGACGAACACTGAAGCTTTCTTT.

The genes are TRBV29-1 and TRBJ1-1; D remains ambiguous. Germline CDR1 is SQVTM and CDR2 is ANQGSEA. This CDR3 spans 14 amino acids. V lost 7 bases, J lost 5 bases, and 20 bases lay in between. The CDR3: CSARVEGRWTEAFF. The CDR3 nucleotides read TGCAGCGCTCGGGTGGAGGGTCGATGGACTGAAGCTTTCTTT.

The chain recombines TRBV27 with TRBJ2-7; D gene ambiguous. There are 14 residues in the CDR3. Between the trimmed V and J ends, which lost 5 bases and 4 bases, there was a span of 15 bases. Per the germline V gene, CDR1 is MNHEY and CDR2 is SMNVEV (reference sequence). The CDR3 DNA sequence: TGTGCCAGCAGTCCAAACCAGAAATCGTACGAGCAGTACTTC. It translates to CASSPNQKSYEQYF.